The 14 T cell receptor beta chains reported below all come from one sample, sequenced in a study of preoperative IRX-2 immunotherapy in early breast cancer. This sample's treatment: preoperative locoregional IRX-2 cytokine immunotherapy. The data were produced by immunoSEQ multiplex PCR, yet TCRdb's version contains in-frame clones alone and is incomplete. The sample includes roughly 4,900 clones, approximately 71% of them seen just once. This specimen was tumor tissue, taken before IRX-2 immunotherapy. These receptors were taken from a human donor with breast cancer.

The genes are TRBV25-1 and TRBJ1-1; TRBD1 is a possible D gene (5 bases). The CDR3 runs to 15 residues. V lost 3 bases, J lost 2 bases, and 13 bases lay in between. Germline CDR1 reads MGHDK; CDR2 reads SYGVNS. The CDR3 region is CASSEPGRVNTEAFF. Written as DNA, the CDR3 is TGTGCCAGCAGTGAGCCGGGACGGGTAAACACTGAAGCTTTCTTT.

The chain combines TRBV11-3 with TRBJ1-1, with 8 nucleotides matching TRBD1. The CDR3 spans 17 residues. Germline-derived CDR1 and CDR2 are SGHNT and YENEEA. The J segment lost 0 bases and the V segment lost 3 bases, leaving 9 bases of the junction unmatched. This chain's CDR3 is CASSLTGAKGMNTEAFF. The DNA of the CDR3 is TGTGCCAGCAGCTTGACAGGGGCTAAAGGGATGAACACTGAAGCTTTCTTT.

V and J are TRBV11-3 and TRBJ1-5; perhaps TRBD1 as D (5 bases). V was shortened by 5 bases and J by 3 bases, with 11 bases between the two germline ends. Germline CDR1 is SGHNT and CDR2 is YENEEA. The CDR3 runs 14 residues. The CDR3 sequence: CASSTGRDNQPQHF. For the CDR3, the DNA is TGTGCCAGCAGCACAGGACGGGACAATCAGCCCCAGCATTTT.

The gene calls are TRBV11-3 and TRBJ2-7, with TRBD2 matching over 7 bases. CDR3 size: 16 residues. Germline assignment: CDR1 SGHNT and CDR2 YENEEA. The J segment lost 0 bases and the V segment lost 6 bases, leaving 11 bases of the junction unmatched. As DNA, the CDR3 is TGTGCCAGCAGGCGACCCGGGACGGGAGGCTCCTACGAGCAGTACTTC. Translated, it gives CASRRPGTGGSYEQYF.

CDR3 sequence (DNA): TGTGCCAGCAGTTCAACTACTTCTTACCCCTACGAGCAGTACTTC. It is translated as CASSSTTSYPYEQYF. This chain uses TRBV28 with TRBJ2-7; D gene ambiguous. The length of the CDR3 is 15 residues. Trimming cost V 4 bases and J 2 bases, with 15 bases left between them. CDR1 is MDHEN, CDR2 SYDVKM, per germline. The full variable domain, with the rest looked up from reference TRBV28 and TRBJ2-7, is DVKVTQSSRYLVKRTGEKVFLECVQDMDHENMFWYRQDPGLGLRLIYFSYDVKMKEKGDIPEGYSVSREKKERFSLILESASTNQTSMYLCASSSTTSYPYEQYFGPGTRLTVT.

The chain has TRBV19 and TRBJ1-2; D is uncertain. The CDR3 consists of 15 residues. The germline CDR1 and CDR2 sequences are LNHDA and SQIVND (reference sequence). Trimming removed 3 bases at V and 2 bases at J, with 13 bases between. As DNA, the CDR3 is TGTGCCAGTAGTATCGGTTACCTCGGCAACTATGGCTACACCTTC. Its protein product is CASSIGYLGNYGYTF. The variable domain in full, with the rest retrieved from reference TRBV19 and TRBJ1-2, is DGGITQSPKYLFRKEGQNVTLSCEQNLNHDAMYWYRQDPGQGLRLIYYSQIVNDFQKGDIAEGYSVSREKKESFPLTVTSAQKNPTAFYLCASSIGYLGNYGYTFGSGTRLTVV.

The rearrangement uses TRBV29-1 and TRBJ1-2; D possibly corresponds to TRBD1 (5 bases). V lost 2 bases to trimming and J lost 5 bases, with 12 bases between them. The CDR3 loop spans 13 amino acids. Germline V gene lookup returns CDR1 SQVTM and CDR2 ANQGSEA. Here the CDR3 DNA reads TGCAGCGTTGAATTTGGGGGTGGGTATGGCTACACCTTC. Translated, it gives CSVEFGGGYGYTF.

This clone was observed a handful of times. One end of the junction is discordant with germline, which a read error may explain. CDR3 loop: CASSLTGTSGIYGQYF. The CDR3 nucleotides are TGTGCCAGCAGCTTGACCGGGACTAGCGGGATCTACGGGCAGTACTTC. V gene TRBV11-3 combines with J gene TRBJ2-7; TRBD2 matches at 13 bases. Germline V lookup: CDR1 SGHNT, CDR2 YENEEA. CDR3 length: 16 residues.

CDR3 region: CASSYGTDTEAFF. The CDR3 nucleotides read TGTGCCAGCAGTTACGGGACAGACACTGAAGCTTTCTTT. The chain joins TRBV6-7 to TRBJ1-1; 7 bases agree with TRBD1. TRBV6-7 is an open reading frame whose function is uncertain. The V and J ends lost 2 bases and 3 bases, in that order; junction bases with no gene match: 0. The CDR3 spans 13 residues.

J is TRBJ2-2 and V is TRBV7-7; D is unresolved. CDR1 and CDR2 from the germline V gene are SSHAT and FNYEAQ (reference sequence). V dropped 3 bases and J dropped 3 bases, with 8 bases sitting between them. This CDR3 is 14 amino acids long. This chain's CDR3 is CASSFFRDTGELFF. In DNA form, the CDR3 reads TGTGCCAGCAGCTTTTTCCGGGACACCGGGGAGCTGTTTTTT. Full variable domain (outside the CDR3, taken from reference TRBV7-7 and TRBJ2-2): GAGVSQSPRYKVTKRGQDVTLRCDPISSHATLYWYQQALGQGPEFLTYFNYEAQPDKSGLPSDRFSAERPEGSISTLTIQRTEQRDSAMYRCASSFFRDTGELFFGEGSRLTVL.

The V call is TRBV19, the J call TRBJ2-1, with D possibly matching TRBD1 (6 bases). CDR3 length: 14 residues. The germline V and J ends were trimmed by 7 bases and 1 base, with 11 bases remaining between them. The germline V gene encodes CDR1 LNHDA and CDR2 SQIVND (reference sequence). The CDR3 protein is CASKNGTSYNEQFF. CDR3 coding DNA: TGTGCCAGTAAGAATGGGACATCCTACAATGAGCAGTTCTTC.

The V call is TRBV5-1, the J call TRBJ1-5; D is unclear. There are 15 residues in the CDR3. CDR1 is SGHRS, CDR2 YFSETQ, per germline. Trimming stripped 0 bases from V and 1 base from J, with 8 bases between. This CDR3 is CASSLASGSNQPQHF. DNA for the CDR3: TGCGCCAGCAGCTTGGCCAGCGGGAGCAATCAGCCCCAGCATTTT.

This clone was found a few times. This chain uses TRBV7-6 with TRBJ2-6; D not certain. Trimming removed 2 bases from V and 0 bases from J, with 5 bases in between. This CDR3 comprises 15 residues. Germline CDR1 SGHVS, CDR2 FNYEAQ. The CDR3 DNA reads TGTGCCAGCAGCTTAAGAGGCTCTGGGGCCAACGTCCTGACTTTC. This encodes CASSLRGSGANVLTF.

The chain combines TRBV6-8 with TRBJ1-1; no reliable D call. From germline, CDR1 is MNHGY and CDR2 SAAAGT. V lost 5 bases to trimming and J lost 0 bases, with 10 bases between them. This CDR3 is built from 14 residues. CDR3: CASSVGALNTEAFF. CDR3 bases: TGTGCCAGCAGTGTGGGTGCTCTGAACACTGAAGCTTTCTTT.